This T cell receptor beta chain comes out of a study of T cells after yellow fever vaccination. The study's findings and limits: The study found a weaker secondary response that peaked faster, day 5 versus 15. Post-booster repertoires contained most primary-vaccination clones again (approximately 95% CD4, 85% to 90% CD8). A small share of clonotypes appeared in both CD4 and CD8 compartments.

TCRdb re-called the 5' RACE reads through MiXCR, storing one row per CDR3 protein. The sample has some 120,000 distinct CDR3 sequences, about 15% seen once. Regarding this clonotype: Its antigen is not identified.

The CDR3 spans 14 residues. The ends lost 3 bases at V and 8 bases at J; junction bases unmatched: 9. Germline V CDR1 and CDR2: SGHRS, YFSETQ. This sequence originates from a man between 18 and 35 years old who received the YFV17D yellow fever vaccine. Sequencing used CD8+ T cells sorted from PBMCs, obtained 5 days after the yellow fever booster vaccination. V is TRBV5-1 and J is TRBJ1-1; TRBD1 agrees at 8 bases. CDR3 amino acids: CASSSGQGLSEAFF. DNA of the CDR3: TGCGCCAGCAGCTCCGGACAGGGACTTTCCGAAGCTTTCTTT.